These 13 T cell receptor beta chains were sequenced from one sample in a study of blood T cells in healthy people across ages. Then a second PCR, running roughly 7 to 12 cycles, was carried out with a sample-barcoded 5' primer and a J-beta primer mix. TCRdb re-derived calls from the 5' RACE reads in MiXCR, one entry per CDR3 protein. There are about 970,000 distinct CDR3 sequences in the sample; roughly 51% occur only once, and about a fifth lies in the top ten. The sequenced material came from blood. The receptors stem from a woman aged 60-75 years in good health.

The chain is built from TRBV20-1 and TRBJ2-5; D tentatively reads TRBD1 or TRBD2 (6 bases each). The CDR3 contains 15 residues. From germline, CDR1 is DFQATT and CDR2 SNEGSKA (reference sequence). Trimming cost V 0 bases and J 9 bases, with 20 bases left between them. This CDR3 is CSARDSGAGVGAQYF. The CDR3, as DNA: TGCAGTGCTAGAGATTCGGGGGCAGGGGTGGGTGCCCAGTACTTC.

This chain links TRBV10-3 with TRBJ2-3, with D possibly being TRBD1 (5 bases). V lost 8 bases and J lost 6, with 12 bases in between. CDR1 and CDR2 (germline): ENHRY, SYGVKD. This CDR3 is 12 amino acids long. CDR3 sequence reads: CAIGQGPDTQYF. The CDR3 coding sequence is TGTGCCATCGGGCAGGGCCCGGATACGCAGTATTTT.

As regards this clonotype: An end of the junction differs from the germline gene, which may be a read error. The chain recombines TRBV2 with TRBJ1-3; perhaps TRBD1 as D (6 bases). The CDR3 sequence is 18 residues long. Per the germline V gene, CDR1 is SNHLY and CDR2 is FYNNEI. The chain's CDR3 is CASSETLGGGITGNTVYF. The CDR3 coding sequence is TGTGCCAGCAGTGAAACCTTAGGAGGGGGAATAACTGGAAACACCGTATATTTT.

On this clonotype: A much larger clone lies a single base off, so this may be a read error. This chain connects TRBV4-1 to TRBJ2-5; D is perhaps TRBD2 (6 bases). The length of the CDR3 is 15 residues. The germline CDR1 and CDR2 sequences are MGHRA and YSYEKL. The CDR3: CVSRDGRGGEETQYF. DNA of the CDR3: TGCGTCAGCAGAGACGGGCGGGGAGGAGAAGAGACCCAGTACTTC.

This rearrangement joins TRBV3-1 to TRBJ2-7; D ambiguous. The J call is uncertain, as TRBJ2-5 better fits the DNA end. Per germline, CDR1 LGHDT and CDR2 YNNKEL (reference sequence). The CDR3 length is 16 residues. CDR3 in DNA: TGTGCCAGCAGCCAAGATAGGCGCAGAGCTGAAGAGACCCAGTACTTC. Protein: CASSQDRRRAEETQYF.

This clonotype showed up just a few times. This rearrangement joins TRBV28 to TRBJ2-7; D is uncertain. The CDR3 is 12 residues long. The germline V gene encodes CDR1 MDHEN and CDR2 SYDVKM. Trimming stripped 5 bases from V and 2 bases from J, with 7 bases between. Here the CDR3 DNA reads TGTGCCAGCAGTGCCTCCACCTACGAGCAGTACTTC. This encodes CASSASTYEQYF.

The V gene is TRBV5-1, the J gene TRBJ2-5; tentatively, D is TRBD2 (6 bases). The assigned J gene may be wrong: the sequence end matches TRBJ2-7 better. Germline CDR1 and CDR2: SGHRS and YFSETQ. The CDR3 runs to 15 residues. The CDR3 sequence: CASSRRDLGSYEQYF. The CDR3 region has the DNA TGCGCCAGCAGCCGGAGGGATCTTGGCTCCTACGAGCAGTACTTC.

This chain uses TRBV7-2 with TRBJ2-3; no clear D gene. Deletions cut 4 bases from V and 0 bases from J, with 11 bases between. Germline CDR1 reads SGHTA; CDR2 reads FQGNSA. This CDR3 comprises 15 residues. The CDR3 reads CASSSPAESTDTQYF. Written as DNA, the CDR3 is TGTGCCAGCAGCTCCCCTGCAGAAAGCACAGATACGCAGTATTTT.

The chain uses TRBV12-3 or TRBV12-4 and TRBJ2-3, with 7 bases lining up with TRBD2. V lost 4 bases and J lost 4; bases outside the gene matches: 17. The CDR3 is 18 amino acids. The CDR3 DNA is TGTGCCAGCAGTTCCCCCCTAACTAGCGAGAGGGACCCAGATACGCAGTATTTT. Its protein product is CASSSPLTSERDPDTQYF.

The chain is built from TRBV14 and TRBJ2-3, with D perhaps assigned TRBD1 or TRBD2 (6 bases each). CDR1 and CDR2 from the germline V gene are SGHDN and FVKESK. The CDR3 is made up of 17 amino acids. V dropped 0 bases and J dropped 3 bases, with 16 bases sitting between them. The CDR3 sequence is CASSQERGGSKTDTQYF. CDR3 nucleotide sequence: TGTGCCAGCAGCCAAGAGCGAGGGGGGAGTAAGACAGATACGCAGTATTTT.

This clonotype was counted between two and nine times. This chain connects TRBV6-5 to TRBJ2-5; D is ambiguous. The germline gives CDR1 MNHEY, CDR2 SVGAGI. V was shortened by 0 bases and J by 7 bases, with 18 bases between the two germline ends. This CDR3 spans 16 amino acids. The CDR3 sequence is CASSYSRLVGAGTQYF. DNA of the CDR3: TGTGCCAGCAGTTACTCGAGATTGGTGGGCGCAGGGACCCAGTACTTC.

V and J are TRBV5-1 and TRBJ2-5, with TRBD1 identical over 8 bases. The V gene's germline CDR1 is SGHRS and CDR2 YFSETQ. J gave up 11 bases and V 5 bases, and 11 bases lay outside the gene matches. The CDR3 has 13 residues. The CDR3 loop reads CASRPDRDNEQYF. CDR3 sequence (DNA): TGCGCCAGCAGACCGGACAGGGACAATGAGCAGTACTTC. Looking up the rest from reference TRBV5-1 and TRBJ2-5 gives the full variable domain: KAGVTQTPRYLIKTRGQQVTLSCSPISGHRSVSWYQQTPGQGLQFLFEYFSETQRNKGNFPGRFSGRQFSNSRSEMNVSTLELGDSALYLCASRPDRDNEQYFGPGTRLLVL.

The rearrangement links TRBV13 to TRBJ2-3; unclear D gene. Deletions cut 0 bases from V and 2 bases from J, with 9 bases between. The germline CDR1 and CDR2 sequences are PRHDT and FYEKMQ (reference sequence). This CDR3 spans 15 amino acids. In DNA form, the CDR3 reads TGTGCCAGCAGCTTAGGGGGTGCCCTCACAGATACGCAGTATTTT. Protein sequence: CASSLGGALTDTQYF. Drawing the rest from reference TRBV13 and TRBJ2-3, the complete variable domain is AAGVIQSPRHLIKEKRETATLKCYPIPRHDTVYWYQQGPGQDPQFLISFYEKMQSDKGSIPDRFSAQQFSDYHSELNMSSLELGDSALYFCASSLGGALTDTQYFGPGTRLTVL.